This T cell receptor (beta chain) emerged from a study of blood T cell repertoires in COVID-19. The overall study: The origin of the acute and convalescent COVID-19 samples was the United States, Italy and Spain. Sample material is recorded as cDNA or gDNA derived from T cells, B-cell-depleted T cells, or PBMCs.

The CDR3 totals 14 residues. Germline loops: CDR1 MNHGY, CDR2 SVAAGI. With V trimmed by 4 bases and J by 3 bases, 4 bases remained unmatched. In the original processing: The authors estimated nucleated cell counts from reference gene primer amplification. TCRdb's table, derived via immunoSEQ multiplex PCR, lists solely in-frame clones and lacks some. V, J and clone size were drawn from that table, and D and trimming were deduced from the DNA. In the table there are 250,000 to 300,000 clones, around 79% of which are singletons. The sequence came from a woman of 80 years or more with acute or convalescent COVID-19. The chain couples TRBV6-9 to TRBJ1-2, with TRBD1 matching over 8 bases. Sequences were obtained from peripheral blood. The CDR3 DNA reads as TGTGCCAGCAGTTCGGACAGGGACGACTATGGCTACACCTTC. Translated, it gives CASSSDRDDYGYTF.